This T cell receptor beta chain was captured by sequencing in a study of cytomegalovirus exposure and HLA in healthy donors. Study details: Tens of millions of unique TCR sequences came from HLA-typed donors in an early release. Study-wide results and limits: Later genetic work tied a missense DCLRE1C variant to beta-chain V and J trimming. Rates of TCR association differed by HLA locus in a later analysis, with DRB1 highest and HLA-C lowest.

Germline values: CDR1 WSHSY, CDR2 SAAADI. With 3 bases removed from V and 4 bases from J, the gap between germline ends came to 15 bases. The CDR3 is 15 residues long. To note about this clone: Its antigen is not known.

Primers: 60 Vbeta forward and 13 Jbeta reverse. Measured with immunoSEQ multiplex PCR; TCRdb has only the in-frame clones, and not every one. The data hold 200,000 or so clones, with around 76% observed a single time. The chain recombines TRBV10-2 with TRBJ1-1, with D possibly TRBD1 on 5 matching bases. The TCR originated in a young man in good health and CMV-seronegative. Sequencing used PBMCs. The CDR3 nucleotides are TGCGCCAGCAGTGAACACCATGGGGGGGGCACTGAAGCTTTCTTT. It codes for CASSEHHGGGTEAFF.